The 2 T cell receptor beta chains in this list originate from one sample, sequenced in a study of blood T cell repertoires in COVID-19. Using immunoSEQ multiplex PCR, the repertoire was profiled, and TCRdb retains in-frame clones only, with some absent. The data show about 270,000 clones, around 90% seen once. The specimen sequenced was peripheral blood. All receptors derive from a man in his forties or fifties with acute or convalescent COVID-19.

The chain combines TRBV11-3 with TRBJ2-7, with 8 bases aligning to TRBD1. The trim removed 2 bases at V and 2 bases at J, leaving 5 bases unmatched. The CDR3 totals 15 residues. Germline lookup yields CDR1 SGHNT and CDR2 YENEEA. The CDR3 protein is CASSLLRGPPYEQYF. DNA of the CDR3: TGTGCCAGCAGCTTACTCAGGGGGCCCCCCTACGAGCAGTACTTC.

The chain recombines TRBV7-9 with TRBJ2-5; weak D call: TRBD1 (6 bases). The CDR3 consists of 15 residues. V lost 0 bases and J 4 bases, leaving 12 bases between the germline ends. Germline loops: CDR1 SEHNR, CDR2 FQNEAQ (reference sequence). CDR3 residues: CASSLAIGQLETQYF. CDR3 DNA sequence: TGTGCCAGCAGCTTAGCGATCGGACAGTTAGAGACCCAGTACTTC.